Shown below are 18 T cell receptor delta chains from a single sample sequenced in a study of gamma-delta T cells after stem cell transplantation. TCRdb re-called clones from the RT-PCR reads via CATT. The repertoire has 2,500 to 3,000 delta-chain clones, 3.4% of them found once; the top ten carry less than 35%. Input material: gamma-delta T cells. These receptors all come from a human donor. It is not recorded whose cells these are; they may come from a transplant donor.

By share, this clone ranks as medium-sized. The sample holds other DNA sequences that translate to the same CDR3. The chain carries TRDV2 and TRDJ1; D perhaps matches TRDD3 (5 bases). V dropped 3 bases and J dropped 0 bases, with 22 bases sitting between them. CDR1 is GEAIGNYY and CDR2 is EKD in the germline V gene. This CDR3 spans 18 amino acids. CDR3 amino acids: CACDPVSSPGTYTDKLIF. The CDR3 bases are TGTGCCTGTGACCCCGTTTCGTCCCCGGGGACCTACACCGATAAACTCATCTTT.

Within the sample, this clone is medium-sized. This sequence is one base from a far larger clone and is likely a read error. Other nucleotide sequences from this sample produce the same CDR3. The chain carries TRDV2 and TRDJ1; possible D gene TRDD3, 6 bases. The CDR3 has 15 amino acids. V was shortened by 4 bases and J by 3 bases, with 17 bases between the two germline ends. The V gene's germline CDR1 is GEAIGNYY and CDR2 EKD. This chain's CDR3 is CACEGLGAISDKLIF. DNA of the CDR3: TGTGCCTGTGAGGGATTGGGGGCTATCTCCGATAAACTCATCTTT.

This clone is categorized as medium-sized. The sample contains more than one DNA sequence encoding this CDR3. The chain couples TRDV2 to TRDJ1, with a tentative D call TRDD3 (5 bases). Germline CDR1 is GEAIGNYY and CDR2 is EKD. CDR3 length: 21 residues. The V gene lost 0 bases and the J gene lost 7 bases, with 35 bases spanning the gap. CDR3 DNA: TGTGCCTGTGACACCGTTGCCGCTTTCTCCCGTACTGGTGGTCCGGCTAGTAAACTCATCTTT. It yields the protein CACDTVAAFSRTGGPASKLIF.

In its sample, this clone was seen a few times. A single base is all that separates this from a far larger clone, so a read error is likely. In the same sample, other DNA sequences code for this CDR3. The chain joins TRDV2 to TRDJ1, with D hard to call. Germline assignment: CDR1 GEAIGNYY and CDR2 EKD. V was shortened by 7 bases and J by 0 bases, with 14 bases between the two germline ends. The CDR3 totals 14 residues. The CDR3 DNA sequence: TGTGCCTGCGACCCTGTAACAGACACCGATAAACTCATCTTT. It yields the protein CACDPVTDTDKLIF.

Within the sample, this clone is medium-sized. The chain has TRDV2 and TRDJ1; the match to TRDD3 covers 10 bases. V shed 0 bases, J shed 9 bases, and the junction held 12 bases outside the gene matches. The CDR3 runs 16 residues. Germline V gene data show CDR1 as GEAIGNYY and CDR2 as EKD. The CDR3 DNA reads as TGTGCCTGTGACACCCTCCAGGGGGATACGCGGGAAGAACTCATCTTT. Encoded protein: CACDTLQGDTREELIF.

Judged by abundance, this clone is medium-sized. CDR3 in DNA: TGTGCCTGTGACAGACTGGGGGATACCGATAAACTCATCTTT. It encodes CACDRLGDTDKLIF. This chain connects TRDV2 to TRDJ1; 10 nucleotides align to TRDD3. The CDR3 spans 14 residues. Germline CDR1 reads GEAIGNYY; CDR2 reads EKD. With 2 bases clipped from V and 2 bases from J, the junction kept 1 base outside the gene matches.

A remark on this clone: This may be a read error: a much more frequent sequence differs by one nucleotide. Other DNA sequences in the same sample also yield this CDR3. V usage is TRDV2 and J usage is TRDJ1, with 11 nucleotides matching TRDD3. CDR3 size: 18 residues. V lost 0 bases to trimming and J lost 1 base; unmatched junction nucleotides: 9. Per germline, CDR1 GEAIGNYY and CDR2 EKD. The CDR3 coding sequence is TGTGCCTGTGACACCCTGGGGCTGGGGGATACCCTCACCGATAAACTCATCTTT. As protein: CACDTLGLGDTLTDKLIF.

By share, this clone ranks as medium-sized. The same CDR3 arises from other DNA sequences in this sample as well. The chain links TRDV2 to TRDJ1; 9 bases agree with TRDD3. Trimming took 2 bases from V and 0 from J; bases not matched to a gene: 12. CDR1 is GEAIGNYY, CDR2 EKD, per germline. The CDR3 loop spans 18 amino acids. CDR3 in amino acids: CACDNLGTGGHYTDKLIF. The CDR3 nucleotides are TGTGCCTGTGACAATCTCGGGACTGGGGGACATTACACCGATAAACTCATCTTT.

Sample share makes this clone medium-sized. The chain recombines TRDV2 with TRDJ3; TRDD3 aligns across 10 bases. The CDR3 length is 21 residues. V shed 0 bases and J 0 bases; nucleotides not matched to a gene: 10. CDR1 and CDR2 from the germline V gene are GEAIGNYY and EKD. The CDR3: CACDTGFGGYSSSWDTRQMFF. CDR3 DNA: TGTGCCTGTGACACCGGTTTTGGGGGATACTCAAGCTCCTGGGACACCCGACAGATGTTTTTC.

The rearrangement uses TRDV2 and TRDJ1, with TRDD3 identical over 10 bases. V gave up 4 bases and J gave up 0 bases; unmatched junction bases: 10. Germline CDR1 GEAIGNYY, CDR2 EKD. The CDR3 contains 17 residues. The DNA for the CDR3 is TGTGCCTGTGAGGGATTGGGGGATACCGGGAACACCGATAAACTCATCTTT. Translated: CACEGLGDTGNTDKLIF.

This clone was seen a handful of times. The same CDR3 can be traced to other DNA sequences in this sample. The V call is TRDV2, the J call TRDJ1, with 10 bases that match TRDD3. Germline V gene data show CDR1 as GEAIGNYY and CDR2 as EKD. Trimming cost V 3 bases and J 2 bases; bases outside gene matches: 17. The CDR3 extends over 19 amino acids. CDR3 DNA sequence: TGTGCCTGTGACTTCCTCAATACGGGGGATACGCCGGGTACCGATAAACTCATCTTT. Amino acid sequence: CACDFLNTGDTPGTDKLIF.

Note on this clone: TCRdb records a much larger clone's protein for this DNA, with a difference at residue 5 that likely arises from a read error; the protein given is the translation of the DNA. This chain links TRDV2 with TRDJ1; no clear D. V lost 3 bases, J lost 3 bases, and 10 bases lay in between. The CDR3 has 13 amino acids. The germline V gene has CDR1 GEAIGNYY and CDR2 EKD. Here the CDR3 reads CACDALRADKLIF. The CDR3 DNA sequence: TGTGCCTGTGACGCCTTGAGGGCCGATAAACTCATCTTT.

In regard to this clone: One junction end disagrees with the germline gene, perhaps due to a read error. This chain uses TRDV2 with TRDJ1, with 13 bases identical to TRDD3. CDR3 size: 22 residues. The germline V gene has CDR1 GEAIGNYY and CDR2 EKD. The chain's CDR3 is CACDSLLGDTPAPSSYTDKPIF. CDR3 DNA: TGTGCCTGTGACTCACTACTGGGGGATACGCCCGCCCCCTCTTCGTACACCGATAAACCCATCTTT.

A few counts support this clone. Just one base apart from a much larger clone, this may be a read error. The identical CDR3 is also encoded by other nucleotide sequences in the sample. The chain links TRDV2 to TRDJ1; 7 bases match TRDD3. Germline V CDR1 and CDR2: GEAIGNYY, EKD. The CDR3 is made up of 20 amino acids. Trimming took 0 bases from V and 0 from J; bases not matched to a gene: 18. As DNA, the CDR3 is TGTGCCTGTGACACCGTATCGCCTATGGCTGGGGGGTGGAACACCGATAAACTCATCTTT. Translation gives CACDTVSPMAGGWNTDKLIF.

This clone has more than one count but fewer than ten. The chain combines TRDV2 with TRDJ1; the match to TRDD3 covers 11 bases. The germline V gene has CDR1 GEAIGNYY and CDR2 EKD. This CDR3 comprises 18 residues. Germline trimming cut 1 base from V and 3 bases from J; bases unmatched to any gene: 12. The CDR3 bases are TGTGCCTGTGACACTCTTTCTACTGGGGGATATAATGCCGATAAACTCATCTTT. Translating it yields CACDTLSTGGYNADKLIF.

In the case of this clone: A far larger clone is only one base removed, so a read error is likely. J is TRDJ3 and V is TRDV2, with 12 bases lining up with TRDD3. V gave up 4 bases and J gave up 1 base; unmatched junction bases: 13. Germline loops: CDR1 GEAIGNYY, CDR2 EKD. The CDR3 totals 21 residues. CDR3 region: CACESVLGDTPGSWDTRQMFF. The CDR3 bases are TGTGCCTGTGAGTCCGTACTGGGGGATACCCCCGGGTCCTGGGACACCCGACAGATGTTTTTC.

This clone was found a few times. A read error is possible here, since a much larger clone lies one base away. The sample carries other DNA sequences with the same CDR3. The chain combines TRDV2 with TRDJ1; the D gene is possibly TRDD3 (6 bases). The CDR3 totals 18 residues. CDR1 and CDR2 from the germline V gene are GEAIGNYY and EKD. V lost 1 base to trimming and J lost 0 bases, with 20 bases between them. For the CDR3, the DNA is TGTGCCTGTGACACAGTATTGGGGGCCTCCTCTTACACCGATAAACTCATCTTT. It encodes CACDTVLGASSYTDKLIF.

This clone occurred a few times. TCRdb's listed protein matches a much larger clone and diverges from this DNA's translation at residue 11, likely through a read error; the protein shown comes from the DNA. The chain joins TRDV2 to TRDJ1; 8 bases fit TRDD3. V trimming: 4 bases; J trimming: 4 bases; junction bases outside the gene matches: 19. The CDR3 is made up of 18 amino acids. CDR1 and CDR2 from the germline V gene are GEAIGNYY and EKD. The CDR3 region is CACDPVADWGVQFDKLIF. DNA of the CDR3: TGTGCCTGTGATCCGGTCGCCGACTGGGGGGTACAGTTCGATAAACTCATCTTT.